This T cell receptor beta chain appears in the sequencing data of a study of CXCR3-negative and CXCR3-positive naive CD8 T cells. Findings of the study overall: Both of the naive subsets showed about the same high diversity, but memory CD8+ cells had much less. Once cells were cryopreserved, CXCR3 expression went down partly, and most assays used fresh PBMCs. Relative to CXCR3-negative naive cells, CXCR3-positive naive cells had more hydrophobic TRB CDR3s. TRBV-TRBJ usage was similar across naive CXCR3 subsets but distinct in memory cells.

Details on this clonotype: What it binds is not known.

Within the CD8+ T cell compartment, naive cells were CD45RO-CCR7+CD27+CD95-. The TRB cDNA libraries were prepared by 5' RACE with UMI labels. With the 5' RACE reads reprocessed, TCRdb shows one record per CDR3 protein and no DNA. This sample's table has 60,000 to 65,000 distinct CDR3 sequences. This CDR3 comprises 12 residues. The V gene's germline CDR1 is SQVTM and CDR2 ANQGSEA. The chain uses TRBV29-1 and TRBJ2-3. This TCR was recovered from a human donor in good health. Some clones in this sample may be carry-over from other donors' samples. Material for sequencing was naive CXCR3+ CD8+ T cells from blood. Sample subset: CD45RO-CCR7+CD27+CD95- naive CD8+ T cells expressing CXCR3 (TNR3+). CDR3 region: CSVDLELDTQYF.